A selection of T cell receptor beta chains follows, all from one sample in a study of PD-1 blockade in classical Hodgkin lymphoma. Data came from immunoSEQ multiplex PCR; TCRdb stores just in-frame clones and leaves some out. The sample comprises approximately 60,000 clones, about 91% of which are singletons, and approximately 12% rests with the top ten. Sequencing was performed on peripheral blood mononuclear cells (PBMCs), taken at baseline. The source is a human donor with classical Hodgkin lymphoma. Both conserved end residues are part of each CDR3. Each record gives: V gene, J gene, clone size, D gene, CDR3 protein, CDR3 DNA. D genes are given only for firm matches. Not every row has a clone size; where given, it reads once, few, many or a size class.

v_call: TRBV7-2
j_call: TRBJ1-1
clone_size: once
d_call: .
cdr3_aa: CASSLVSSGIGFEAFF
cdr3_nt: TGTGCCAGCAGCTTAGTCTCCTCAGGGATAGGGTTCGAAGCTTTCTTT

v_call: TRBV7-6
j_call: TRBJ2-2
clone_size: .
d_call: TRBD1
cdr3_aa: CASSLAGQGTGELFF
cdr3_nt: TGTGCCAGCAGCTTAGCGGGACAGGGGACCGGGGAGCTGTTTTTT

v_call: TRBV28
j_call: TRBJ1-6
clone_size: once
d_call: .
cdr3_aa: CASSFSQGVGSPLHF
cdr3_nt: TGTGCCAGCAGTTTTTCCCAGGGTGTGGGTTCACCCCTCCACTTT

v_call: TRBV12-5
j_call: TRBJ2-2
clone_size: .
d_call: TRBD1
cdr3_aa: CASGLVDRGLNANTGELFF
cdr3_nt: TGTGCTAGTGGTTTGGTGGACAGGGGGCTTAACGCGAACACCGGGGAGCTGTTTTTT

v_call: TRBV5-8
j_call: TRBJ1-2
clone_size: .
d_call: .
cdr3_aa: CASSLESNYGYTF
cdr3_nt: TGTGCCAGCAGCTTGGAGAGTAACTATGGCTACACCTTC

v_call: TRBV9
j_call: TRBJ2-5
clone_size: .
d_call: TRBD2
cdr3_aa: CASSAGLAGGGQETQYF
cdr3_nt: TGTGCCAGCAGCGCCGGACTAGCGGGGGGAGGACAAGAGACCCAGTACTTC

v_call: TRBV30
j_call: TRBJ1-6
clone_size: .
d_call: .
cdr3_aa: CAWSRLTDRDVYNSPLHF
cdr3_nt: TGTGCCTGGAGTCGCCTCACCGACCGGGACGTTTATAATTCACCCCTCCACTTT

v_call: TRBV7-2
j_call: TRBJ2-7
clone_size: once
d_call: .
cdr3_aa: CASSQGGTVISYEQYF
cdr3_nt: TGTGCCAGCAGCCAAGGGGGGACAGTTATTTCCTACGAGCAGTACTTC

v_call: TRBV7-3
j_call: TRBJ1-1
clone_size: .
d_call: .
cdr3_aa: CASSFEAEAFF
cdr3_nt: TGTGCCAGCAGCTTCGAGGCTGAAGCTTTCTTT

v_call: TRBV30
j_call: TRBJ2-7
clone_size: .
d_call: TRBD1
cdr3_aa: CAWNPGQGTHEQYF
cdr3_nt: TGTGCCTGGAATCCGGGACAGGGTACCCACGAGCAGTACTTC

v_call: TRBV4-3
j_call: TRBJ2-7
clone_size: .
d_call: .
cdr3_aa: CASSQDLVRGYEQYF
cdr3_nt: TGCGCCAGCAGCCAAGACCTCGTTAGGGGCTACGAGCAGTACTTC

v_call: TRBV30
j_call: TRBJ2-3
clone_size: once
d_call: .
cdr3_aa: CAWSGGGGGGTDTQYF
cdr3_nt: TGTGCCTGGAGCGGAGGAGGGGGGGGTGGCACAGATACGCAGTATTTT

v_call: TRBV28
j_call: TRBJ1-5
clone_size: .
d_call: .
cdr3_aa: CASTPGGYQPQHF
cdr3_nt: TGTGCCAGCACCCCGGGGGGCTATCAGCCCCAGCATTTT

v_call: TRBV7-2
j_call: TRBJ1-1
clone_size: few
d_call: .
cdr3_aa: CASSLVSSENTEAFF
cdr3_nt: TGTGCCAGCAGCTTAGTGTCGTCCGAGAACACTGAAGCTTTCTTT

v_call: TRBV6-1
j_call: TRBJ2-1
clone_size: .
d_call: .
cdr3_aa: CASREPTPENNEQFF
cdr3_nt: TGTGCCAGCAGAGAGCCGACGCCAGAGAACAATGAGCAGTTCTTC

v_call: TRBV5-4
j_call: TRBJ2-2
clone_size: once
d_call: .
cdr3_aa: CASSFTGYGGELFF
cdr3_nt: TGTGCCAGCAGCTTCACAGGGTACGGCGGGGAGCTGTTTTTT

v_call: TRBV7-9
j_call: TRBJ1-3
clone_size: .
d_call: TRBD1
cdr3_aa: CASSLNRDRVLGNTIYF
cdr3_nt: TGTGCCAGCAGCCTCAACAGGGACAGGGTTCTCGGAAACACCATATATTTT

v_call: TRBV28
j_call: TRBJ1-5
clone_size: .
d_call: .
cdr3_aa: CASSSPGGNQPQHF
cdr3_nt: TGTGCCAGCAGTTCCCCTGGGGGCAATCAGCCCCAGCATTTT

v_call: TRBV6-6
j_call: TRBJ2-3
clone_size: .
d_call: TRBD1
cdr3_aa: CASRTGVHTQYF
cdr3_nt: TGTGCCAGCAGGACAGGGGTTCATACGCAGTATTTT

v_call: TRBV7-2
j_call: TRBJ1-2
clone_size: .
d_call: .
cdr3_aa: CASSLNAGRDGYTF
cdr3_nt: TGTGCCAGCAGCTTAAATGCAGGGAGGGATGGCTACACCTTC

v_call: TRBV7-2
j_call: TRBJ1-2
clone_size: .
d_call: .
cdr3_aa: CASSGGTQEASGYTF
cdr3_nt: TGTGCCAGCAGCGGCGGGACTCAAGAGGCCTCGGGCTACACCTTC

v_call: TRBV5-1
j_call: TRBJ1-1
clone_size: .
d_call: .
cdr3_aa: CASSLGLNTEAFF
cdr3_nt: TGCGCCAGCAGCTTGGGACTGAACACTGAAGCTTTCTTT

v_call: TRBV6-5
j_call: TRBJ2-1
clone_size: .
d_call: TRBD1
cdr3_aa: CASSSGTGISYNEQFF
cdr3_nt: TGTGCCAGCAGTTCCGGGACAGGGATCTCCTACAATGAGCAGTTCTTC

v_call: TRBV12-5
j_call: TRBJ2-1
clone_size: .
d_call: .
cdr3_aa: CASGFSGNEQFF
cdr3_nt: TGTGCTAGTGGTTTTTCTGGGAATGAGCAGTTCTTC

v_call: TRBV7-9
j_call: TRBJ2-4
clone_size: .
d_call: TRBD1
cdr3_aa: CASSMTGTENIQYF
cdr3_nt: TGTGCCAGCAGCATGACCGGGACAGAAAACATTCAGTACTTC

v_call: TRBV19
j_call: TRBJ1-5
clone_size: .
d_call: .
cdr3_aa: CASSVEVDVVNQPQHF
cdr3_nt: TGTGCCAGTAGTGTAGAAGTCGACGTTGTTAATCAGCCCCAGCATTTT

v_call: TRBV4-2
j_call: TRBJ2-1
clone_size: .
d_call: TRBD2
cdr3_aa: CASSPTGGDYNEQFF
cdr3_nt: TGTGCCAGCAGCCCCACCGGGGGGGACTACAATGAGCAGTTCTTC

v_call: TRBV30
j_call: TRBJ2-7
clone_size: .
d_call: .
cdr3_aa: CAWNPGVSSEQYF
cdr3_nt: TGTGCCTGGAACCCAGGGGTTAGTAGCGAGCAGTACTTC

v_call: TRBV19
j_call: TRBJ2-7
clone_size: .
d_call: .
cdr3_aa: CASSINREGRYEQYF
cdr3_nt: TGTGCCAGTAGTATAAATCGGGAAGGGAGGTACGAGCAGTACTTC

v_call: TRBV11-2
j_call: TRBJ2-7
clone_size: .
d_call: .
cdr3_aa: CASSFGGTEQYF
cdr3_nt: TGTGCCAGCAGCTTTGGGGGGACCGAGCAGTACTTC

v_call: TRBV4-1
j_call: TRBJ1-2
clone_size: .
d_call: .
cdr3_aa: CASSQDPGDNYGYTF
cdr3_nt: TGCGCCAGCAGCCAAGATCCAGGGGACAACTATGGCTACACCTTC